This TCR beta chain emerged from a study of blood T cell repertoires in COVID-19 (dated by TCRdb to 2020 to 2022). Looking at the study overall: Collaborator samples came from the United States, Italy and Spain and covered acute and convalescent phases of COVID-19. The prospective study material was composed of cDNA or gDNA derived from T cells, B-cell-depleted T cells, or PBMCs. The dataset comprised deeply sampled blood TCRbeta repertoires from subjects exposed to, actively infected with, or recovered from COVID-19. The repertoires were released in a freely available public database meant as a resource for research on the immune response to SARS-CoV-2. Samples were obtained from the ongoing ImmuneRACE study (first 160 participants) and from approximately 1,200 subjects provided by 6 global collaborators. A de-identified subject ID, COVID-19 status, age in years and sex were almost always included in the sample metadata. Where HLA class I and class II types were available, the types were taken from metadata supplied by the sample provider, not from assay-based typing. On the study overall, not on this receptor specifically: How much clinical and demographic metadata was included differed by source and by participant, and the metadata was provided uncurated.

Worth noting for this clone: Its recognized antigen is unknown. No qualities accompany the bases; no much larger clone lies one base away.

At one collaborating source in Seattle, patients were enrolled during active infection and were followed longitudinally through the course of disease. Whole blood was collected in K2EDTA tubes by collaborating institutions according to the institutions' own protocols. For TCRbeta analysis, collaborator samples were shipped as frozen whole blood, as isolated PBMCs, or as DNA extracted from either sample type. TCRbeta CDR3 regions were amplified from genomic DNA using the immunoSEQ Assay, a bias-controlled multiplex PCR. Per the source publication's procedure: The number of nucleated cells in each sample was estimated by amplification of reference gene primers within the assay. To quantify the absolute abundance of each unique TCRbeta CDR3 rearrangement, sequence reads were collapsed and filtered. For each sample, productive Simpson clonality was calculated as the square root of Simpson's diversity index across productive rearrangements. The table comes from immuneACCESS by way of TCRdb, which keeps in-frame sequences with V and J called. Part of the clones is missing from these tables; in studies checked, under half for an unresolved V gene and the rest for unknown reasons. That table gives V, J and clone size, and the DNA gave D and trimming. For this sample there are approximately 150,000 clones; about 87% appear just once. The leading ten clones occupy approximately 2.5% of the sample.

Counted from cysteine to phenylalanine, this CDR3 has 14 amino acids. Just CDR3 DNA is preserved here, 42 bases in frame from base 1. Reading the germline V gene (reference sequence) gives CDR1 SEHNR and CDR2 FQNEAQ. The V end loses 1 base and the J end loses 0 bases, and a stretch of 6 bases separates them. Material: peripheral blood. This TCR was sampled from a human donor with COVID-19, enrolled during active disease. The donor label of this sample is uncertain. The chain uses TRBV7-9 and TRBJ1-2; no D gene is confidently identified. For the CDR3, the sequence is CASSLVVANYGYTF. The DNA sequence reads TGTGCCAGCAGCTTAGTGGTAGCTAACTATGGCTACACCTTC.